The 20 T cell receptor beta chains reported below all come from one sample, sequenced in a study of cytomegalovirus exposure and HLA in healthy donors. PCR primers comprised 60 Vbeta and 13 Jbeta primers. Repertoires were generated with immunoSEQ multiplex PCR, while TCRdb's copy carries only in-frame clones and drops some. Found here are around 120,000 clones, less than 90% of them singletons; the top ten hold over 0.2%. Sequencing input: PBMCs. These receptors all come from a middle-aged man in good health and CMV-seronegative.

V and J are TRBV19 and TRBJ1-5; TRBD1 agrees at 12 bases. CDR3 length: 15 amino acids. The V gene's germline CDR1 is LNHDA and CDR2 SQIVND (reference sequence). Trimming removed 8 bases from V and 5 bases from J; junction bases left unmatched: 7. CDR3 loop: CASQRDRGQDQPQHF. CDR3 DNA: TGTGCCAGTCAAAGGGACAGGGGGCAGGATCAGCCCCAGCATTTT.

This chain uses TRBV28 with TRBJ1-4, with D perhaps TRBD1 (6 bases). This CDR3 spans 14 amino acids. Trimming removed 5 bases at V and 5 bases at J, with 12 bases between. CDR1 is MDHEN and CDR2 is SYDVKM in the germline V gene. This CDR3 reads CASSSPDRNEKLFF. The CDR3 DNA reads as TGTGCCAGCAGTAGCCCAGACAGGAATGAAAAACTGTTTTTT.

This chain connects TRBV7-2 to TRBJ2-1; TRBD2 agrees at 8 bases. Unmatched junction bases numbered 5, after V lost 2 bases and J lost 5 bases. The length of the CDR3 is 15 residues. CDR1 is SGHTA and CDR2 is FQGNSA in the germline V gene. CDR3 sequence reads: CASSLFAGGNNEQFF. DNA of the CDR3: TGTGCCAGCAGCTTATTCGCGGGAGGTAACAATGAGCAGTTCTTC.

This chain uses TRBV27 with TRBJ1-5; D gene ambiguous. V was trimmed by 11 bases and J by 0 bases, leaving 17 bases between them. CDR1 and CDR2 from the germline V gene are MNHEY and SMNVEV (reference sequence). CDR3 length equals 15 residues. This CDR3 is CAYGGHIYSNQPQHF. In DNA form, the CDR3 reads TGTGCCTACGGAGGGCACATTTATAGCAATCAGCCCCAGCATTTT.

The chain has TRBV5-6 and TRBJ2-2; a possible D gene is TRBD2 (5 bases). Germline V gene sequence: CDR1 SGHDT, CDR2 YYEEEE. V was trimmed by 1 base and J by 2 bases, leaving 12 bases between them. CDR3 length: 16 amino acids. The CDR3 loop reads CASSLFRGSNTGELFF. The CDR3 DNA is TGTGCCAGCAGCTTGTTTCGGGGTTCCAACACCGGGGAGCTGTTTTTT.

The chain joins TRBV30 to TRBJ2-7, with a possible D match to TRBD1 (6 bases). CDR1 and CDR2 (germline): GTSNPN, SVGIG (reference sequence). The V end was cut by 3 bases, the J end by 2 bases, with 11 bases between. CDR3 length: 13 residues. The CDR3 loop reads CAWSVGGPYEQYF. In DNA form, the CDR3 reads TGTGCCTGGAGCGTAGGGGGTCCCTACGAGCAGTACTTC.

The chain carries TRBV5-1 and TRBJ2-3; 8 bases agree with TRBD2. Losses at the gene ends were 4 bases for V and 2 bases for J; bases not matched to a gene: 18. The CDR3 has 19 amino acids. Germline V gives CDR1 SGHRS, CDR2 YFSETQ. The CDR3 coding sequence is TGCGCCAGCAGCCCGGCGGGGGGATTGGCCACGGGAGCCACAGATACGCAGTATTTT. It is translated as CASSPAGGLATGATDTQYF.

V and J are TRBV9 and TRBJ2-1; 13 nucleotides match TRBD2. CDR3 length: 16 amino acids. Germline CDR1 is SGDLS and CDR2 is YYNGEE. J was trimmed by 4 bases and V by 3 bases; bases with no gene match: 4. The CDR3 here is CASSGGLAGVYNEQFF. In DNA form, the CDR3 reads TGTGCCAGCAGCGGAGGACTAGCGGGGGTTTACAATGAGCAGTTCTTC.

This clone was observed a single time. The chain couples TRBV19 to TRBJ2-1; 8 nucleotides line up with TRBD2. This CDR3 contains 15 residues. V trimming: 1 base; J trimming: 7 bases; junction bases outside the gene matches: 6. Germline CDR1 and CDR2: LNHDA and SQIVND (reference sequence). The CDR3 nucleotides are TGTGCCAGTAGTATAGTGAGCGGGAGTATGAATGAGCAGTTCTTC. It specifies CASSIVSGSMNEQFF. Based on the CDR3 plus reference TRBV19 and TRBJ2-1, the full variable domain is DGGITQSPKYLFRKEGQNVTLSCEQNLNHDAMYWYRQDPGQGLRLIYYSQIVNDFQKGDIAEGYSVSREKKESFPLTVTSAQKNPTAFYLCASSIVSGSMNEQFFGPGTRLTVL.

CDR3 sequence (DNA): TGTGCCAGCAGCTCTCCTAGGACACACTTTTCTAGCACAGATACGCAGTATTTT. Translated: CASSSPRTHFSSTDTQYF. The chain employs TRBV5-6 and TRBJ2-3, with D perhaps matching TRBD1 (5 bases). The V gene lost 3 bases and the J gene lost 0 bases, with 20 bases spanning the gap. Germline V CDR1 and CDR2: SGHDT, YYEEEE. The CDR3 has 18 amino acids. The whole variable domain, filled in from reference TRBV5-6 and TRBJ2-3, reads DAGVTQSPTHLIKTRGQQVTLRCSPKSGHDTVSWYQQALGQGPQFIFQYYEEEERQRGNFPDRFSGHQFPNYSSELNVNALLLGDSALYLCASSSPRTHFSSTDTQYFGPGTRLTVL.

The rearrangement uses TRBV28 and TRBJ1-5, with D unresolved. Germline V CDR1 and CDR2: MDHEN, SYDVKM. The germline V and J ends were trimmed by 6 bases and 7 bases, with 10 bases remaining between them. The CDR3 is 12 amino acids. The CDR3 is CASSYGSQPQHF. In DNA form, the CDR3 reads TGTGCCAGCAGCTACGGGTCGCAGCCCCAGCATTTT.

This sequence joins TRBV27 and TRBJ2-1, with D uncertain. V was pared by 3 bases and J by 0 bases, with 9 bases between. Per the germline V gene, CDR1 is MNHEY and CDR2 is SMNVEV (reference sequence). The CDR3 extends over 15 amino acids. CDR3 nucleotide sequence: TGTGCCAGCAGTTTCCCGCGGAGCTCCTACAATGAGCAGTTCTTC. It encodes CASSFPRSSYNEQFF.

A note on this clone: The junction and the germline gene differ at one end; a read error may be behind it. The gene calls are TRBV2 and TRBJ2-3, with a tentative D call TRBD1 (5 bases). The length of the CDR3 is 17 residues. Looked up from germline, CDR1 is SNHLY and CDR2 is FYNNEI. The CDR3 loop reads CASREESGRFGTDTQYF. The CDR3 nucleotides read TGTGCCAGCCGTGAGGAGTCAGGGCGGTTTGGCACAGATACGCAGTATTTT.

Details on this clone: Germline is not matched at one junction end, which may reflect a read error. This CDR3 reads CASSYSDEQYF. In DNA, the CDR3 is TGTGCCAGCAGTTACTCCGACGAGCAGTACTTC. J is TRBJ2-7 and V is TRBV6-6, with D unclear. CDR1 is MNHNY, CDR2 SVGAGI, per germline (reference sequence). The CDR3 runs to 11 residues.

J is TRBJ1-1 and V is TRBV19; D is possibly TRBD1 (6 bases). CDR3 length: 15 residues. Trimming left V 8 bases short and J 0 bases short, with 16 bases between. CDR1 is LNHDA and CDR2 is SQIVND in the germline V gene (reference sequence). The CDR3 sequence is CASQITGTMNTEAFF. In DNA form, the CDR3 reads TGTGCCAGTCAGATAACAGGGACCATGAACACTGAAGCTTTCTTT. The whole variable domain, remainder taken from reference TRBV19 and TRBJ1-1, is DGGITQSPKYLFRKEGQNVTLSCEQNLNHDAMYWYRQDPGQGLRLIYYSQIVNDFQKGDIAEGYSVSREKKESFPLTVTSAQKNPTAFYLCASQITGTMNTEAFFGQGTRLTVV.

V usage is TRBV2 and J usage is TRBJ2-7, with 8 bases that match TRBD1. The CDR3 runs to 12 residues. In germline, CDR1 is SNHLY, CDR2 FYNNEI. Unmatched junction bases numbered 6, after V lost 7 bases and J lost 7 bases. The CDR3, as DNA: TGTGCCAGCATCGGACAGGGCAAAGAGCAGTACTTC. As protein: CASIGQGKEQYF.

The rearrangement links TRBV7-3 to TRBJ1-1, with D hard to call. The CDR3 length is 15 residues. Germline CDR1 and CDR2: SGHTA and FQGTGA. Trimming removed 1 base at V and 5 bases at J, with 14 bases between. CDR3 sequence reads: CASSLNGGSETEAFF. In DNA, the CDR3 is TGTGCCAGCAGCTTAAACGGCGGATCCGAGACTGAAGCTTTCTTT.

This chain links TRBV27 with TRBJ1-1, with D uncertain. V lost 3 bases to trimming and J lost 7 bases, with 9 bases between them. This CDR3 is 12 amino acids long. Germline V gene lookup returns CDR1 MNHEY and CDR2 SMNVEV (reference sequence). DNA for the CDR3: TGTGCCAGCAGTTTCACCGGGTTTGAAGCTTTCTTT. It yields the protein CASSFTGFEAFF.

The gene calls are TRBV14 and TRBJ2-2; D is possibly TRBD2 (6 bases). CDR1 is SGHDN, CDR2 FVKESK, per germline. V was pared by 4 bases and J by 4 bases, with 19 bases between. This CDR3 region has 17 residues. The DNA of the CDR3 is TGTGCCAGCAGCCGACAACTAGCCGGAGAGGGCACCGGGGAGCTGTTTTTT. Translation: CASSRQLAGEGTGELFF.

The CDR3 region is CASSPQMGSGGELFF. The CDR3 bases are TGTGCCAGCAGCCCCCAAATGGGGTCGGGAGGGGAGCTGTTTTTT. The gene calls are TRBV9 and TRBJ2-2, with a tentative D call TRBD2 (5 bases). Trimming left V 4 bases short and J 8 bases short, with 18 bases between. This CDR3 spans 15 amino acids. Germline CDR1 and CDR2: SGDLS and YYNGEE.